Each of the 27 T cell receptor beta chains below was sequenced from the same sample in a study of shared clonotypes between healthy human individuals. The data were produced by immunoSEQ multiplex PCR, yet TCRdb's version contains in-frame clones alone and is incomplete. This table has about 480,000 clones, approximately 79% appearing once. Sequences were obtained from PBMCs. These receptors were obtained from a woman between 40 and 50 years old in good health. Some clones in this sample may be carry-over from other donors' samples.

The genes are TRBV6-5 and TRBJ2-7, with D uncertain. The V and J ends lost 7 bases and 4 bases respectively, with 17 bases between them. The CDR3 length is 14 residues. CDR1 and CDR2 from the germline V gene are MNHEY and SVGAGI. CDR3 bases: TGTGCCAGCACCACCGACAAACCAGGATACGAGCAGTACTTC. This encodes CASTTDKPGYEQYF.

J is TRBJ2-5 and V is TRBV15; perhaps D is TRBD1 or TRBD2 (6 bases each). With 5 bases removed from V and 9 bases from J, the gap between germline ends came to 13 bases. The germline V gene has CDR1 LNHNV and CDR2 YYDKDF (reference sequence). This CDR3 region has 12 residues. DNA of the CDR3: TGTGCCACCAGCCTCCCTCGGGGGCCCCAGTACTTC. Its translation: CATSLPRGPQYF.

V usage is TRBV14 and J usage is TRBJ2-5, with D tentatively TRBD1 (5 bases). This CDR3 has 15 amino acids. V gave up 1 base and J gave up 4 bases, with 13 bases separating them. The V gene's germline CDR1 is SGHDN and CDR2 FVKESK. The CDR3 loop reads CASSQGPGWRETQYF. The CDR3 coding sequence is TGTGCCAGCAGCCAAGGACCAGGGTGGCGAGAGACCCAGTACTTC.

CDR3 nucleotide sequence: TGTGCCAGCAGCCTCAGGGTAAATGAAAAACTGTTTTTT. It codes for CASSLRVNEKLFF. The rearrangement joins TRBV27 to TRBJ1-4; D perhaps matches TRBD1 (5 bases). The V and J ends lost 6 bases and 5 bases respectively, with 10 bases between them. The CDR3 spans 13 residues. Germline V gene data show CDR1 as MNHEY and CDR2 as SMNVEV (reference sequence).

The rearrangement uses TRBV15 and TRBJ2-7, with TRBD2 identical over 11 bases. CDR3 size: 16 residues. Germline V gene lookup returns CDR1 LNHNV and CDR2 YYDKDF (reference sequence). With 2 bases clipped from V and 5 bases from J, the junction kept 8 bases outside the gene matches. The chain's CDR3 is CATSRLMTSGKDEQYF. In DNA, the CDR3 is TGTGCCACCAGCAGACTAATGACTAGCGGGAAGGACGAGCAGTACTTC. Together with reference TRBV15 and TRBJ2-7, the CDR3 gives the full variable domain: DAMVIQNPRYQVTQFGKPVTLSCSQTLNHNVMYWYQQKSSQAPKLLFHYYDKDFNNEADTPDNFQSRRPNTSFCFLDIRSPGLGDTAMYLCATSRLMTSGKDEQYFGPGTRLTVT.

V and J are TRBV29-1 and TRBJ1-2; D possibly corresponds to TRBD1 (6 bases). V lost 0 bases to trimming and J lost 7 bases, with 21 bases between them. Germline V gene lookup returns CDR1 SQVTM and CDR2 ANQGSEA. This CDR3 is built from 16 residues. The CDR3 region is CSVEDLLGGGGGGYTF. The DNA of the CDR3 is TGCAGCGTTGAAGATCTCCTAGGGGGAGGTGGGGGTGGCTACACCTTC.

A remark on this clone: This likely traces to a read error, being one base from a far larger clone. Different DNA sequences within this sample yield the same CDR3. The gene calls are TRBV9 and TRBJ2-5; TRBD2 is a possible D gene (6 bases). The germline gives CDR1 SGDLS, CDR2 YYNGEE. CDR3 length equals 14 residues. Trimming shortened V by 7 bases and J by 11 bases, and 24 bases separated the two germline ends. The CDR3 spells CASGGAGTVRTQYF. For the CDR3, the DNA is TGTGCCAGCGGAGGGGCCGGAACCGTGAGGACTCAGTACTTC.

The chain combines TRBV28 with TRBJ2-7, with 10 bases that match TRBD2. Germline lookup yields CDR1 MDHEN and CDR2 SYDVKM. Trimming cost V 5 bases and J 6 bases; bases outside gene matches: 10. CDR3 length equals 15 residues. The CDR3: CASSLSGRIHFEQYF. The CDR3 DNA is TGTGCCAGCAGTCTTAGCGGGAGGATTCACTTCGAGCAGTACTTC.

The V gene is TRBV11-2, the J gene TRBJ1-2, with D possibly being TRBD1 (6 bases). The CDR3 contains 13 residues. V was pared by 5 bases and J by 3 bases, with 10 bases between. Per germline, CDR1 SGHAT and CDR2 FQNNGV. CDR3 bases: TGTGCCAGCAGCCAAGGGGGGGACTATGGCTACACCTTC. Amino acids: CASSQGGDYGYTF.

This clone was observed a handful of times. The CDR3 coding sequence is TGTGCCAGCAGCTTGGGCCCGGGGGACCCGAACACCGGGGAGCTGTTTTTT. Its translation: CASSLGPGDPNTGELFF. V and J are TRBV5-4 and TRBJ2-2, with TRBD2 as a possible D gene (6 bases). Per the germline V gene, CDR1 is SGHNT and CDR2 is YYREEE (reference sequence). V was cut by 0 bases and J by 0 bases, with 12 bases left in between. CDR3 size: 17 residues.

Turning to this clone: The same CDR3 arises from other DNA sequences in this sample as well. J is TRBJ2-1 and V is TRBV28, with D tentatively TRBD1 (6 bases). Trimming removed 3 bases at V and 0 bases at J, with 9 bases between. The CDR3 spans 15 residues. Germline CDR1 and CDR2: MDHEN and SYDVKM. CDR3 DNA sequence: TGTGCCAGCAGTTTGGGCAGGGGCTCCTACAATGAGCAGTTCTTC. Residues: CASSLGRGSYNEQFF.

This rearrangement joins TRBV7-9 to TRBJ2-7, with 9 bases identical to TRBD1. The CDR3 is made up of 15 amino acids. CDR1 is SEHNR and CDR2 is FQNEAQ in the germline V gene (reference sequence). V gave up 4 bases and J gave up 0 bases; unmatched junction bases: 4. The CDR3 spells CASSSPGQGSYEQYF. The CDR3 coding sequence is TGTGCCAGCAGCTCCCCGGGACAGGGCTCCTACGAGCAGTACTTC.

The chain recombines TRBV19 with TRBJ1-5, with a weak D call TRBD1 (5 bases). Germline V gene lookup returns CDR1 LNHDA and CDR2 SQIVND (reference sequence). V was trimmed by 3 bases and J by 6 bases, leaving 18 bases between them. The length of the CDR3 is 16 residues. The CDR3 loop reads CASSIRSGGAGQPQHF. In DNA, the CDR3 is TGTGCCAGTAGTATTAGATCCGGTGGGGCCGGTCAGCCCCAGCATTTT.

The gene calls are TRBV28 and TRBJ1-1; TRBD1 matches at 10 bases. With 7 bases clipped from V and 4 bases from J, the junction kept 18 bases outside the gene matches. Germline CDR1 reads MDHEN; CDR2 reads SYDVKM. The CDR3 consists of 18 residues. The CDR3 loop reads CASNLDRGRDRALTEAFF. DNA for the CDR3: TGTGCCAGCAACCTAGACAGGGGGCGGGATAGGGCCCTCACTGAAGCTTTCTTT.

The chain uses TRBV21-1 and TRBJ1-3. TRBV21-1 counts as a pseudogene. This CDR3 spans 16 amino acids. CDR3 DNA: TGTGCCAGCAGCAAAGTTTGCGGGTCCTCTGGAAACACCATATATTTT. Translated, it gives CASSKVCGSSGNTIYF.

The chain joins TRBV6-6 to TRBJ2-1; 8 nucleotides line up with TRBD2. This CDR3 contains 15 residues. Per the germline V gene, CDR1 is MNHNY and CDR2 is SVGAGI (reference sequence). The trim removed 5 bases at V and 4 bases at J, leaving 7 bases unmatched. CDR3 amino acids: CASSKLAEGYNEQFF. CDR3 DNA: TGTGCCAGCAGTAAACTAGCGGAGGGATACAATGAGCAGTTCTTC.

This sequence joins TRBV19 and TRBJ1-2; 8 bases map to TRBD1. Germline V gene lookup returns CDR1 LNHDA and CDR2 SQIVND (reference sequence). The CDR3 runs to 13 residues. V was pared by 7 bases and J by 8 bases, with 9 bases of the junction left unmatched. Here the CDR3 DNA reads TGTGCCAGTAACCCGGACAGGGCAGGAGGCTACACCTTC. It is translated as CASNPDRAGGYTF.

The V gene is TRBV18, the J gene TRBJ2-3, with TRBD2 matching over 7 bases. This CDR3 is 13 amino acids long. Germline assignment: CDR1 KGHSH and CDR2 LQKENI. The J segment lost 10 bases and the V segment lost 0 bases, leaving 4 bases of the junction unmatched. The CDR3 sequence: CASSPPGAGAQYF. The CDR3 region has the DNA TGTGCCAGCTCACCACCGGGCGCGGGGGCGCAGTATTTT.

V usage is TRBV18 and J usage is TRBJ2-1, with D possibly TRBD2 on 6 matching bases. CDR3 size: 15 residues. Germline V gene lookup returns CDR1 KGHSH and CDR2 LQKENI. Trimming took off 4 bases at V and 0 bases at J, with 10 bases between the two ends. The CDR3 is CASSRWDSSYNEQFF. CDR3 coding DNA: TGTGCCAGCTCACGCTGGGACTCCTCCTACAATGAGCAGTTCTTC. The entire variable domain, with the rest obtained from reference TRBV18 and TRBJ2-1, is as follows: NAGVMQNPRHLVRRRGQEARLRCSPMKGHSHVYWYRQLPEEGLKFMVYLQKENIIDESGMPKERFSAEFPKEGPSILRIQQVVRGDSAAYFCASSRWDSSYNEQFFGPGTRLTVL.

The chain links TRBV19 to TRBJ2-7, with D possibly TRBD2 on 6 matching bases. The germline V gene encodes CDR1 LNHDA and CDR2 SQIVND (reference sequence). V lost 4 bases to trimming and J lost 3 bases, with 10 bases between them. The length of the CDR3 is 13 residues. CDR3 residues: CASSRREVYEQYF. Written as DNA, the CDR3 is TGTGCCAGTAGTAGGAGGGAGGTCTACGAGCAGTACTTC. The complete variable domain, with remaining parts taken from reference TRBV19 and TRBJ2-7, reads DGGITQSPKYLFRKEGQNVTLSCEQNLNHDAMYWYRQDPGQGLRLIYYSQIVNDFQKGDIAEGYSVSREKKESFPLTVTSAQKNPTAFYLCASSRREVYEQYFGPGTRLTVT.

J is TRBJ2-7 and V is TRBV29-1; possible D gene TRBD2, 6 bases. Per germline, CDR1 SQVTM and CDR2 ANQGSEA. V was clipped by 6 bases and J by 7 bases, with 22 bases between them. The CDR3 is 14 residues long. The CDR3: CSVNPGAGFGEQYF. The CDR3 nucleotides read TGCAGCGTCAACCCCGGGGCGGGGTTTGGAGAGCAGTACTTC.

This chain uses TRBV29-1 with TRBJ2-5; D is unresolved. The CDR3 runs to 12 residues. Trimming removed 5 bases at V and 3 bases at J, with 10 bases between. The V gene's germline CDR1 is SQVTM and CDR2 ANQGSEA. Written as DNA, the CDR3 is TGCAGCGTTTCGCGGAAAAAAGAGACCCAGTACTTC. It translates to CSVSRKKETQYF.

This clone was found a few times. The chain combines TRBV6-4 with TRBJ2-1; the match to TRBD2 covers 11 bases. The germline gives CDR1 MRHNA, CDR2 SNTAGT. This CDR3 has 16 amino acids. The junction had 3 bases not matched to a gene; V was cut back by 2 bases and J by 3 bases. The CDR3 region has the DNA TGTGCCAGCAGTGACGCGACTAGCGGGGACTACAATGAGCAGTTCTTC. It specifies CASSDATSGDYNEQFF.

This chain uses TRBV5-4 with TRBJ1-1; D is unresolved. The V gene lost 0 bases and the J gene lost 1 base, with 7 bases spanning the gap. CDR1 is SGHNT, CDR2 YYREEE, per germline (reference sequence). This CDR3 is 14 amino acids long. CDR3 region: CASSLDSRNTEAFF. CDR3 nucleotides: TGTGCCAGCAGCTTGGACAGTCGGAACACTGAAGCTTTCTTT.

The table lists this clone with a few counts. This chain joins TRBV7-2 and TRBJ1-1; 7 bases match TRBD1. Germline CDR1 reads SGHTA; CDR2 reads FQGNSA. Unmatched junction bases numbered 8, after V lost 1 base and J lost 6 bases. The CDR3 runs 15 residues. Written as DNA, the CDR3 is TGTGCCAGCAGCTTAGATGGGACAGTGGGTCCTGAAGCTTTCTTT. Translated, it gives CASSLDGTVGPEAFF.

J is TRBJ2-5 and V is TRBV6-4, with D possibly TRBD1 on 7 matching bases. CDR1 and CDR2 (germline): MRHNA, SNTAGT. The V end was cut by 7 bases, the J end by 5 bases, with 23 bases between. This CDR3 contains 16 residues. CDR3 residues: CASKQGGTAREETQYF. The DNA for the CDR3 is TGTGCCAGCAAACAAGGAGGGACAGCGAGGGAGGAGACCCAGTACTTC.

The rearrangement links TRBV27 to TRBJ2-7; D might be TRBD1 or TRBD2, each matching 5 bases. This CDR3 contains 15 residues. V was pared by 6 bases and J by 2 bases, with 17 bases between. Per germline, CDR1 MNHEY and CDR2 SMNVEV (reference sequence). CDR3 protein: CASSPGPPFAYEQYF. The CDR3 DNA sequence: TGTGCCAGCAGCCCGGGACCCCCCTTCGCCTACGAGCAGTACTTC.